These T cell receptor beta chains were read from a single sample in a study of T cell responses to AZD1222 COVID-19 vaccine. Sequenced by immunoSEQ multiplex PCR; TCRdb stores in-frame clones only, minus some. Among some 110,000 clones listed, roughly nine tenths were seen once. The material was peripheral blood, obtained 28 days after the second AZD1222 dose. These receptors originate from an adult who received the AZD1222 COVID-19 vaccine. Each CDR3 is given with its conserved first and last residue. A D gene is named only where the DNA matches it firmly. Rows may omit the clone size; those that give it use once, few, many or a size class.

abundance,len,j_gene,v_gene,d_gene,CDR3aa,CDR3nt
.,14,TRBJ1-1,TRBV7-3,TRBD1,CASSPQGADTEAFF,TGTGCCAGCAGCCCCCAGGGGGCGGACACTGAAGCTTTCTTT
.,13,TRBJ2-7,TRBV5-5,.,CASSWDLLYEQYF,TGTGCCAGCAGTTGGGACCTCCTCTACGAGCAGTACTTC
.,15,TRBJ2-7,TRBV7-9,TRBD1,CASSQLTGSSYEQYF,TGTGCCAGCAGCCAGCTGACAGGGAGCTCCTACGAGCAGTACTTC
.,11,TRBJ1-2,TRBV29-1,.,CSVGQIYGYTF,TGCAGCGTTGGACAGATTTATGGCTACACCTTC
.,14,TRBJ1-3,TRBV7-2,TRBD1,CASSPRTGANTIYF,TGTGCCAGCAGCCCCCGGACAGGAGCTAACACCATATATTTT
.,14,TRBJ1-5,TRBV19,.,CASTEMVRDQPQHF,TGTGCCAGTACCGAAATGGTGCGGGATCAGCCCCAGCATTTT
few,15,TRBJ2-7,TRBV4-2,TRBD1,CASSQDRQGVLEQYF,TGTGCCAGCAGCCAAGATCGACAGGGGGTGTTGGAGCAGTACTTC
.,18,TRBJ1-4,TRBV7-8,.,CASSFAVGRTRTNEKLFF,TGTGCCAGCAGCTTCGCCGTCGGCCGGACAAGAACTAATGAAAAACTGTTTTTT
.,14,TRBJ2-7,TRBV6-5,.,CASSAGTEPYEQYF,TGTGCCAGCAGCGCCGGGACGGAGCCCTACGAGCAGTACTTC
.,13,TRBJ1-5,TRBV24-1,.,CATRDWAGGPQHF,TGTGCCACCAGAGATTGGGCCGGGGGTCCCCAGCATTTT
.,13,TRBJ1-6,TRBV4-2,TRBD1,CASSGQVGSPLHF,TGTGCCAGCAGTGGACAGGTGGGATCACCCCTCCACTTT
.,19,TRBJ1-3,TRBV5-1,TRBD1,CASSARDRGPSSSGNTIYF,TGCGCCAGCAGCGCCCGGGACAGGGGCCCTTCGAGCTCTGGAAACACCATATATTTT
.,15,TRBJ2-1,TRBV7-9,.,CASSSERYDRNEQFF,TGTGCCAGCAGCTCTGAAAGGTATGATAGGAATGAGCAGTTCTTC
.,15,TRBJ2-2,TRBV2,.,CASSDRGWFSGELFF,TGTGCCAGCAGTGACCGCGGGTGGTTCTCCGGGGAGCTGTTTTTT
few,17,TRBJ2-3,TRBV5-4,TRBD2,CASSERLAGGPTDTQYF,TGTGCCAGCAGCGAGCGACTAGCGGGAGGGCCCACAGATACGCAGTATTTT
.,14,TRBJ1-5,TRBV13,.,CASSFGGREQPQHF,TGTGCCAGCAGCTTCGGGGGGCGAGAACAGCCCCAGCATTTT
.,16,TRBJ2-4,TRBV11-2,.,CASSSKTHDGANIQYF,TGTGCCAGCAGCTCGAAGACCCACGACGGGGCAAACATTCAGTACTTC
.,18,TRBJ2-1,TRBV28,TRBD1,CASSPMNVGTDLNNEQFF,TGTGCCAGCAGTCCCATGAATGTCGGGACAGACCTTAACAATGAGCAGTTCTTC
.,14,TRBJ2-5,TRBV6-5,.,CASNWGQGEETQYF,TGTGCCAGCAACTGGGGACAAGGAGAAGAGACCCAGTACTTC
.,15,TRBJ2-1,TRBV11-2,TRBD2,CASSYSGDGLFEQFF,TGTGCCAGCAGCTATAGCGGGGATGGGTTATTTGAGCAGTTCTTC
once,15,TRBJ2-1,TRBV28,.,CASSLNEEAYNEQFF,TGTGCCAGCAGTTTAAATGAAGAGGCCTACAATGAGCAGTTCTTC
.,15,TRBJ2-7,TRBV27,TRBD1,CASSFGTGAFYEQYF,TGTGCCAGCAGTTTCGGGACAGGGGCTTTCTACGAGCAGTACTTC
.,16,TRBJ1-2,TRBV28,.,CASSFSGGLVDYGYTF,TGTGCCAGCAGTTTCTCCGGAGGGTTGGTGGATTATGGCTACACCTTC
once,16,TRBJ1-3,TRBV5-1,.,CASSLERSRSGNTIYF,TGCGCCAGCAGCTTGGAAAGGTCACGCTCTGGAAACACCATATATTTT
.,13,TRBJ2-1,TRBV18,TRBD1,CASSGQEVNEQFF,TGTGCCAGCTCCGGACAGGAGGTAAATGAGCAGTTCTTC
.,13,TRBJ2-7,TRBV2,.,CATKDRADGEQYF,TGTGCCACTAAGGACCGCGCTGATGGCGAGCAGTACTTC
.,13,TRBJ2-1,TRBV9,.,CASSSSSYNEQFF,TGTGCCAGCAGCTCCAGCTCGTACAATGAGCAGTTCTTC
.,13,TRBJ2-7,TRBV27,.,CASSFQIPYEQYF,TGTGCCAGCAGTTTTCAAATCCCCTACGAGCAGTACTTC
.,15,TRBJ2-1,TRBV5-4,TRBD2,CASSLPSGRVKEQFF,TGTGCCAGCAGCCTTCCTAGCGGGAGGGTTAAAGAGCAGTTCTTC
few,12,TRBJ1-2,TRBV3-1/TRBV3-2,.,CASSPQGRGYTF,TGTGCCAGCAGCCCACAGGGTCGTGGCTACACCTTC
.,19,TRBJ1-5,TRBV10-2,TRBD1,CASSGPGQGIPYSNQPQHF,TGCGCCAGCAGTGGGCCGGGACAGGGCATCCCTTATAGCAATCAGCCCCAGCATTTT
.,14,TRBJ1-6,TRBV30,.,CAWDNTGAFSPLHF,TGTGCCTGGGATAATACAGGAGCTTTTTCACCCCTCCACTTT
.,12,TRBJ1-1,TRBV2,.,CASSSRFTEAFF,TGTGCCAGCAGTTCCAGATTCACTGAAGCTTTCTTT
.,14,TRBJ1-3,TRBV3-1/TRBV3-2,.,CASSPTLSGNTIYF,TGTGCCAGCAGCCCGACGCTTTCTGGAAACACCATATATTTT
.,13,TRBJ2-7,TRBV6-5,TRBD2,CASSSLAGVEQYF,TGTGCCAGCAGTAGTTTAGCGGGAGTTGAGCAGTACTTC
.,15,TRBJ1-2,TRBV11-2,TRBD1,CASSRTGTGFYGYTF,TGTGCCAGCAGCCGGACCGGGACAGGCTTCTATGGCTACACCTTC
.,13,TRBJ2-2,TRBV28,.,CASSGTEAGELFF,TGTGCCAGCTCCGGGACGGAGGCCGGGGAGCTGTTTTTT
few,17,TRBJ2-1,TRBV7-6,.,CASSLGWRGKSYNEQFF,TGTGCCAGCAGCTTAGGTTGGAGGGGAAAATCCTACAATGAGCAGTTCTTC
.,13,TRBJ1-2,TRBV6-1,.,CASSEASSTGYTF,TGTGCCAGCAGTGAAGCTTCTAGCACTGGCTACACCTTC
.,11,TRBJ1-1,TRBV19,TRBD1,CACRGLNEAFF,TGTGCCTGCAGGGGGCTTAATGAAGCTTTCTTT
.,14,TRBJ2-5,TRBV6-5,TRBD1,CATDGDRKKETQYF,TGTGCCACCGACGGGGACAGGAAAAAAGAGACCCAGTACTTC
.,17,TRBJ2-6,TRBV7-3,.,CASSLAAGDSGANVLTF,TGTGCCAGCAGCTTAGCCGCAGGAGACTCTGGGGCCAACGTCCTGACTTTC
.,15,TRBJ1-4,TRBV7-9,.,CASSALKGEGEKLFF,TGTGCCAGCAGCGCCCTAAAGGGGGAAGGCGAAAAACTGTTTTTT